This entry lists 30 T cell receptor beta chains sequenced from one sample in a study. Each CDR3 protein is one row after TCRdb ran MiXCR on the 5' RACE reads. Among tens of thousands of distinct CDR3 sequences, roughly 15% were seen once, and the ten largest hold 2% to 2.5%. Source material: naive CD4+ T cells sorted from blood. Described subset: naive CD4+ T cells, CD4+CD45RA+CD25-. All receptors derive from a female donor with breast cancer.

For this clonotype: This may be a read error: a much more frequent sequence differs by one nucleotide. The chain employs TRBV6-5 and TRBJ2-3; TRBD1 matches 7 bases. Germline V gene lookup returns CDR1 MNHEY and CDR2 SVGAGI. CDR3 length: 14 residues. This CDR3 is CAGSLTGRPDTQYF. The DNA for the CDR3 is TGTGCCGGCAGCCTGACAGGGCGACCAGATACGCAGTATTTT.

Details on this clonotype: This may be a read error: a much more frequent sequence differs by one nucleotide. This chain connects TRBV6-5 to TRBJ1-2; 7 nucleotides line up with TRBD1. The CDR3 loop spans 15 amino acids. Germline lookup yields CDR1 MNHEY and CDR2 SVGAGI. Trimming cost V 4 bases and J 4 bases; bases outside gene matches: 9. CDR3 protein: CASSCSVGTVYGYTF. Here the CDR3 DNA reads TGTGCCAGCAGTTGCTCTGTCGGGACAGTCTATGGCTACACCTTC.

The rearrangement uses TRBV5-1 and TRBJ2-7; perhaps TRBD2 as D (5 bases). CDR1 SGHRS and CDR2 YFSETQ come from the germline V gene. The CDR3 consists of 17 residues. V was trimmed by 2 bases and J by 6 bases, leaving 24 bases between them. DNA for the CDR3: TGCGCCAGCAGCTTTGGAGGACTCTCCCCACGGAGGATCGAGCAGTACTTC. This gives the protein CASSFGGLSPRRIEQYF.

This clonotype came up a few times. The chain joins TRBV10-3 to TRBJ2-3; TRBD2 aligns across 8 bases. This CDR3 is 13 amino acids long. V dropped 9 bases and J dropped 6; count of bases not matched to a gene: 8. Germline V gene data show CDR1 as ENHRY and CDR2 as SYGVKD. CDR3 sequence: CAIRGGPGDTQYF. The CDR3 DNA follows: TGTGCCATACGGGGGGGGCCGGGGGATACGCAGTATTTT.

This clonotype was detected a few times. The rearrangement uses TRBV28 and TRBJ1-3, with a weak D call TRBD1 (6 bases). The CDR3 totals 15 residues. CDR1 is MDHEN, CDR2 SYDVKM, per germline. Trimming left V 6 bases short and J 0 bases short, with 12 bases between. The CDR3, as DNA: TGTGCCAGCAGACCCGGGGGCAGCTCTGGAAACACCATATATTTT. Residues: CASRPGGSSGNTIYF.

This rearrangement joins TRBV6-5 to TRBJ2-7, with D perhaps TRBD1 (5 bases). Germline CDR1 reads MNHEY; CDR2 reads SVGAGI. With 5 bases removed from V and 2 bases from J, the gap between germline ends came to 16 bases. This CDR3 comprises 15 residues. This CDR3 reads CASSNRQMKTYEQYF. In DNA form, the CDR3 reads TGTGCCAGCAGTAATAGACAGATGAAAACCTACGAGCAGTACTTC.

This clonotype was recorded a few times. Here the CDR3 reads CASSLTFPGQGARSNQPQHF. In DNA, the CDR3 is TGTGCCAGCAGTTTAACCTTTCCGGGACAGGGGGCGCGGAGCAATCAGCCCCAGCATTTT. V usage is TRBV12-3 or TRBV12-4 and J usage is TRBJ1-5; 12 nucleotides line up with TRBD1. Trimming at V came to 2 bases and at J to 1 base, leaving 12 bases not matched to a gene. The CDR3 totals 20 residues.

This clonotype was seen a handful of times. This rearrangement joins TRBV9 to TRBJ2-3, with D possibly TRBD2 on 6 matching bases. CDR1 is SGDLS and CDR2 is YYNGEE in the germline V gene. The germline V and J ends were trimmed by 7 bases and 5 bases, with 11 bases remaining between them. There are 12 residues in the CDR3. CDR3 sequence: CASGSGLDTQYF. For the CDR3, the DNA is TGTGCCAGCGGAAGCGGGCTAGATACGCAGTATTTT.

This clonotype was seen only a few times. The chain uses TRBV6-1 and TRBJ2-7; no firm D call. Germline CDR1 and CDR2: MNHNS and SASEGT. V was clipped by 3 bases and J by 7 bases, with 13 bases between them. The CDR3 has 13 amino acids. The CDR3 nucleotides read TGTGCCAGCAGTGAGAAGGGCAGAATGGAGCAGTACTTC. Protein product: CASSEKGRMEQYF.

This clonotype was seen ten or more times. The chain links TRBV29-1 to TRBJ1-2; D might be TRBD1 (5 bases). The germline CDR1 and CDR2 sequences are SQVTM and ANQGSEA. Trimming took off 1 base at V and 8 bases at J, with 11 bases between the two ends. There are 12 residues in the CDR3. The DNA of the CDR3 is TGCAGCGTTGAAGCAACTCGGGGGGGCTACACCTTC. Translation: CSVEATRGGYTF.

The V and J genes are TRBV7-9 and TRBJ1-4, with TRBD1 matching over 8 bases. This CDR3 region has 17 residues. The germline gives CDR1 SEHNR, CDR2 FQNEAQ (reference sequence). The V gene end was trimmed by 6 bases and the J gene end by 7 bases; junction bases not matched to a gene: 16. Written as DNA, the CDR3 is TGTGCCAGCAGGGGCGCGGACAGGGCCTTACGGGGTGAAAAACTGTTTTTT. Protein sequence: CASRGADRALRGEKLFF. Supplemented by reference TRBV7-9 and TRBJ1-4, the full variable domain reads DTGVSQNPRHKITKRGQNVTFRCDPISEHNRLYWYRQTLGQGPEFLTYFQNEAQLEKSRLLSDRFSAERPKGSFSTLEIQRTEQGDSAMYLCASRGADRALRGEKLFFGSGTQLSVL.

This clonotype was counted only a few times. The chain employs TRBV19 and TRBJ2-7; 13 bases match TRBD2. Germline V CDR1 and CDR2: LNHDA, SQIVND (reference sequence). V lost 8 bases and J lost 1; bases outside the gene matches: 11. The CDR3 sequence is 17 residues long. CDR3 nucleotide sequence: TGTGCCAGTTGGACTAGCGGGAGAGTAGATGGTTCCTACGAGCAGTACTTC. It codes for CASWTSGRVDGSYEQYF.

For this clonotype: This may be a read error, as it is one base from a much larger clone. This chain connects TRBV6-1 to TRBJ1-1; 7 bases agree with TRBD1. The CDR3 loop spans 13 amino acids. In germline, CDR1 is MNHNS, CDR2 SASEGT. The CDR3 DNA reads as TGTGCCAGCAGTGCACAGGGGAACGCTGAAGCTTTCTTT. This encodes CASSAQGNAEAFF.

In this sample, this clonotype turned up a few times. This rearrangement joins TRBV2 to TRBJ2-5, with D perhaps matching TRBD1 (5 bases). Trimming removed 5 bases at V and 5 bases at J, with 21 bases between. Germline loops: CDR1 SNHLY, CDR2 FYNNEI. This CDR3 comprises 16 residues. CDR3 DNA sequence: TGTGCCAGCAGTCCCATGTCCACCTTCAAGGGGGAGACCCAGTACTTC. It specifies CASSPMSTFKGETQYF.

V usage is TRBV20-1 and J usage is TRBJ2-3; TRBD2 matches 8 bases. V lost 2 bases and J lost 2; bases outside the gene matches: 6. The germline V gene encodes CDR1 DFQATT and CDR2 SNEGSKA (reference sequence). The CDR3 is 15 amino acids. The CDR3 sequence is CSARNSGEFTDTQYF. The CDR3 DNA reads as TGCAGTGCTAGAAATAGCGGGGAATTCACAGATACGCAGTATTTT.

This clonotype was detected a few times. The CDR3 protein is CASSRIVQPTDTQYF. The CDR3, as DNA: TGTGCCAGCAGCCGCATAGTACAGCCCACAGATACGCAGTATTTT. This rearrangement joins TRBV5-5 to TRBJ2-3; D is unresolved. The germline CDR1 and CDR2 sequences are SGHKS and YYEKEE (reference sequence). The CDR3 runs 15 residues. Trimming cost V 4 bases and J 2 bases, with 14 bases left between them. Filled out from reference TRBV5-5 and TRBJ2-3, the complete variable domain reads DAGVTQSPTHLIKTRGQQVTLRCSPISGHKSVSWYQQVLGQGPQFIFQYYEKEERGRGNFPDRFSARQFPNYSSELNVNALLLGDSALYLCASSRIVQPTDTQYFGPGTRLTVL.

The chain employs TRBV11-3 and TRBJ2-1; 10 bases map to TRBD2. Germline loops: CDR1 SGHNT, CDR2 YENEEA. The length of the CDR3 is 18 residues. V dropped 5 bases and J dropped 0; count of bases not matched to a gene: 10. Here the CDR3 reads CASSLHGLAESSYNEQFF. The CDR3 DNA follows: TGTGCCAGCAGCCTCCACGGACTAGCGGAAAGCTCCTACAATGAGCAGTTCTTC.

The V call is TRBV6-5, the J call TRBJ2-1; possibly TRBD1 for D (6 bases). Trimming shortened V by 0 bases and J by 3 bases, and 15 bases separated the two germline ends. Germline assignment: CDR1 MNHEY and CDR2 SVGAGI. The CDR3 runs to 17 residues. CDR3 coding DNA: TGTGCCAGCAGTTACTCCTACACGACAGGACACTACAATGAGCAGTTCTTC. This encodes CASSYSYTTGHYNEQFF.

Many counts were recorded for this clonotype. The genes are TRBV29-1 and TRBJ2-2; D uncertain. The CDR3 runs to 13 residues. With 7 bases removed from V and 0 bases from J, the gap between germline ends came to 9 bases. CDR1 and CDR2 from the germline V gene are SQVTM and ANQGSEA. The CDR3 DNA is TGCAGCGGCCGCAACGCGAACACCGGGGAGCTGTTTTTT. Amino acids: CSGRNANTGELFF.

Ten or more counts support this clonotype. This sequence joins TRBV20-1 and TRBJ2-5; 10 positions match TRBD2. Germline V gene data show CDR1 as DFQATT and CDR2 as SNEGSKA (reference sequence). V lost 5 bases to trimming and J lost 7 bases; unmatched junction nucleotides: 7. This CDR3 region has 13 residues. The CDR3 loop reads CSAHSSGRGTQYF. CDR3 DNA: TGCAGTGCTCACTCTAGCGGGAGAGGGACCCAGTACTTC.

This clonotype has only a few counts. This chain connects TRBV5-1 to TRBJ2-2; D is undetermined. The CDR3 runs to 14 residues. The ends were cut back, 3 bases at V and 0 bases at J, with 6 bases in the middle. The germline V gene encodes CDR1 SGHRS and CDR2 YFSETQ. CDR3 amino acids: CASSSDPNTGELFF. Here the CDR3 DNA reads TGCGCCAGCAGCTCCGATCCGAACACCGGGGAGCTGTTTTTT. The full variable domain, completed using reference TRBV5-1 and TRBJ2-2, is KAGVTQTPRYLIKTRGQQVTLSCSPISGHRSVSWYQQTPGQGLQFLFEYFSETQRNKGNFPGRFSGRQFSNSRSEMNVSTLELGDSALYLCASSSDPNTGELFFGEGSRLTVL.

Many counts were recorded for this clonotype. The chain has TRBV20-1 and TRBJ2-7, with 8 bases that match TRBD2. CDR3 length: 16 amino acids. Per the germline V gene, CDR1 is DFQATT and CDR2 is SNEGSKA (reference sequence). Trimming at V came to 6 bases and at J to 2 bases, leaving 15 bases not matched to a gene. The CDR3 sequence: CSAGGNRLANPYEQYF. In nucleotides, the CDR3 is TGCAGTGCAGGGGGAAATCGACTAGCGAATCCCTACGAGCAGTACTTC.

A single count supports this clonotype. Without the conserved terminal phenylalanine or tryptophan, this CDR3 likely stems from a read error. This sequence joins TRBV4-1 and TRBJ1-3; D is possibly TRBD1 (5 bases). Germline CDR1 MGHRA, CDR2 YSYEKL. The CDR3 has 15 residues. Trimming pared 2 bases from V and 4 bases from J, leaving 12 bases between. DNA of the CDR3: TGCGCCAGCAGCCAATCTGAGGGGCAAGGAAACACCATATATTCT. The encoded protein is CASSQSEGQGNTIYS.

The chain recombines TRBV7-2 with TRBJ2-7, with D tentatively TRBD1 (6 bases). The CDR3 sequence is 16 residues long. Germline V gene data show CDR1 as SGHTA and CDR2 as FQGNSA. Trimming shortened V by 1 base and J by 6 bases, and 19 bases separated the two germline ends. The CDR3 loop is CASSLGRRGIGGEQYF. CDR3 in DNA: TGTGCCAGCAGCTTAGGTCGCAGGGGAATTGGTGGCGAGCAGTACTTC.

On this clonotype itself: The conserved phenylalanine or tryptophan normally closing the CDR3 is absent here, so this likely arose from a read error. This chain connects TRBV5-1 to TRBJ2-7; tentatively, D is TRBD2 (6 bases). The CDR3 has 16 amino acids. The germline V and J ends were trimmed by 2 bases and 6 bases, with 21 bases remaining between them. In germline, CDR1 is SGHRS, CDR2 YFSETQ. In DNA, the CDR3 is TGCGCCAGCAGCTTAACACCGGGACCAGCGGGCTCCGAGCAGTACTCC. The encoded protein is CASSLTPGPAGSEQYS.

The chain carries TRBV20-1 and TRBJ2-1; D remains unclear. The CDR3 extends over 11 amino acids. Per germline, CDR1 DFQATT and CDR2 SNEGSKA (reference sequence). The germline V and J ends were trimmed by 6 bases and 6 bases, with 9 bases remaining between them. CDR3 sequence reads: CSAQRTNEQFF. Here the CDR3 DNA reads TGCAGTGCGCAGAGGACCAATGAGCAGTTCTTC.

The chain joins TRBV24-1 to TRBJ2-7; TRBD1 matches 9 bases. V shed 4 bases and J 2 bases; nucleotides not matched to a gene: 2. CDR1 KGHDR and CDR2 SFDVKD come from the germline V gene. The CDR3 totals 14 residues. CDR3 bases: TGTGCCACCAGTGAAAGACAGGGGGCCTACGAGCAGTACTTC. It specifies CATSERQGAYEQYF.

The chain couples TRBV6-2 or TRBV6-3 to TRBJ2-1; TRBD2 matches 15 bases. The CDR3 is made up of 16 amino acids. The germline gives CDR1 MNHEY, CDR2 SVGEGT. V gave up 4 bases and J gave up 7 bases; unmatched junction bases: 5. The CDR3 DNA follows: TGTGCCAGCAGTTCCCCGGGACTAGCGGGAGGAAATGAGCAGTTCTTC. Its protein is CASSSPGLAGGNEQFF.

The rearrangement uses TRBV11-1 and TRBJ2-7; 10 bases fit TRBD1. The CDR3 is 13 residues long. V was pared by 4 bases and J by 6 bases, with 3 bases of the junction left unmatched. Germline V gene data show CDR1 as SGHAT and CDR2 as FQDESV (reference sequence). CDR3 nucleotide sequence: TGTGCCAGCAGCTGCAGGACAGGGGGCGAGCAGTACTTC. It codes for CASSCRTGGEQYF.

This clonotype appeared many times. J is TRBJ1-2 and V is TRBV7-2, with a weak D call TRBD1 (5 bases). Germline-derived CDR1 and CDR2 are SGHTA and FQGNSA. This CDR3 has 13 residues. Trimming shortened V by 5 bases and J by 7 bases, and 14 bases separated the two germline ends. Here the CDR3 DNA reads TGTGCCAGCAGCCGCCGACAGACGGTTGGCTACACCTTC. Protein product: CASSRRQTVGYTF.